The TCR beta chain described here comes from a study of shared clonotypes between healthy human individuals. Study-level findings and limits: An expected dependence of interdonor clonotype sharing on sequencing depth was noted.

The CDR3 spans 13 residues. Between the trimmed V and J ends, which lost 7 bases and 6 bases, there was a span of 15 bases. Germline V lookup: CDR1 MNHEY, CDR2 SVGAGI. A note on this clone: No antigen is known for it.

At deep level, the assay was performed. Original handling: Without quality scores, immunoSEQ junctional reads could not be filtered like full-length reads. Here immunoSEQ multiplex PCR was the method, and the copy in TCRdb shows in-frame clones only, minus some. The V and J calls and clone size were taken over from that table, and D and trimming were inferred from the DNA. The table shows 450,000 to 500,000 clones, with 70% to 80% occurring only once. Unsorted samples relied on some 90 million PBMCs, which served as the source of genomic DNA. The chain is built from TRBV6-5 and TRBJ1-2; D gene uncertain. The specimen was PBMCs. The sequence was collected from a woman in her forties in good health. Some clones in this sample may be carry-over from other donors' samples. CDR3: CASIGTGLNGYTF. The CDR3 nucleotides read TGTGCCAGCATTGGCACCGGGCTGAATGGCTACACCTTC.